These 15 T cell receptor beta chains came from one sample sequenced in a study of CD8+CD57+ T cells in acquired aplastic anemia. The template for TCR beta VDJ and CDR3 sequence profiling was genomic DNA. One entry per CDR3 protein results from TCRdb running MiXCR on the reads. In the table there are more than 45,000 distinct CDR3 sequences, approximately 52% of which are singletons. Only patients with CD8+CD57+ cell expansion on flow cytometry were chosen for sequencing. Sequencing used sorted CD4+, CD8+, or CD8+CD57+ T cells (not recorded which) from PBMCs. The receptors come from a human donor with aplastic anemia.

The J gene is TRBJ2-3, the V gene TRBV29-1; 7 bases are a match to TRBD1. CDR1 SQVTM and CDR2 ANQGSEA come from the germline V gene. The CDR3 length is 13 residues. V shed 5 bases and J 2 bases; nucleotides not matched to a gene: 4. CDR3: CSVLQGITDTQYF. The CDR3 DNA sequence: TGCAGCGTTCTACAGGGGATCACAGATACGCAGTATTTT.

The CDR3 is CASSAFPYGYTF. In nucleotides, the CDR3 is TGTGCCAGCAGTGCGTTCCCCTATGGCTACACCTTC. The chain combines TRBV2 with TRBJ1-2, with D unclear. The V end was cut by 4 bases, the J end by 4 bases, with 7 bases between. CDR1 SNHLY and CDR2 FYNNEI come from the germline V gene. CDR3 length: 12 residues. Full variable domain (outside the CDR3, taken from reference TRBV2 and TRBJ1-2): EPEVTQTPSHQVTQMGQEVILRCVPISNHLYFYWYRQILGQKVEFLVSFYNNEISEKSEIFDDQFSVERPDGSNFTLKIRSTKLEDSAMYFCASSAFPYGYTFGSGTRLTVV.

This clonotype was recorded many times. One end of the junction does not line up with germline, which may come from a read error. This sequence joins TRBV19 and TRBJ2-7; D not resolved. The CDR3 length is 13 residues. Germline CDR1 and CDR2: LNHDA and SQIVND (reference sequence). This chain's CDR3 is CASSPVSSHEQYF. The CDR3 coding sequence is TGTGCCAGTAGTCCGGTGAGCTCCCACGAGCAGTACTTC. Full variable domain (remainder filled in from reference TRBV19 and TRBJ2-7): DGGITQSPKYLFRKEGQNVTLSCEQNLNHDAMYWYRQDPGQGLRLIYYSQIVNDFQKGDIAEGYSVSREKKESFPLTVTSAQKNPTAFYLCASSPVSSHEQYFGPGTRLTVT.

In this sample, this clonotype turned up a few times. The rearrangement joins TRBV25-1 to TRBJ2-1; D is perhaps TRBD2 (6 bases). V was shortened by 3 bases and J by 6 bases, with 9 bases between the two germline ends. The CDR3 contains 13 residues. Germline CDR1 reads MGHDK; CDR2 reads SYGVNS. The CDR3 is CASSEEGGNEQFF. Written as DNA, the CDR3 is TGTGCCAGCAGTGAGGAGGGCGGCAATGAGCAGTTCTTC.

Note on this clonotype: One end of the junction does not line up with germline, which may come from a read error. This chain links TRBV11-1 with TRBJ2-1, with 9 bases matching TRBD2. The germline gives CDR1 SGHAT, CDR2 FQDESV (reference sequence). This CDR3 has 15 residues. CDR3 DNA: TGTGCCAGCGGCTTAGCGGGCGGGGGGGCGTTTGAGCAGTTCTTC. It encodes CASGLAGGGAFEQFF.

The chain uses TRBV5-4 and TRBJ1-5; D is ambiguous. V shed 0 bases and J shed 0 bases, with 13 bases lying between them. The V gene's germline CDR1 is SGHNT and CDR2 YYREEE (reference sequence). The CDR3 spans 17 residues. DNA of the CDR3: TGTGCCAGCAGCTTGGCGGTGACGGGTACTAGCAATCAGCCCCAGCATTTT. Residues: CASSLAVTGTSNQPQHF.

As concerns this clonotype: Germline is not matched at one junction end, which may reflect a read error. The chain joins TRBV2 to TRBJ1-2; D might be TRBD1 (6 bases). The CDR3 covers 16 residues. Germline V gives CDR1 SNHLY, CDR2 FYNNEI. Here the CDR3 DNA reads TGCGCCAGCAGTGAGTCGAGGTTGGGGGCTGTCTATGGCTACACCTTC. This translates into CASSESRLGAVYGYTF.

The V and J genes are TRBV24-1 and TRBJ2-7, with no clear D. The CDR3 runs 16 residues. In germline, CDR1 is KGHDR, CDR2 SFDVKD. With 4 bases removed from V and 4 bases from J, the gap between germline ends came to 19 bases. In nucleotides, the CDR3 is TGTGCCACCAGTGAAAAGGGTTGGCGGAGAATTTACGAGCAGTACTTC. This sequence encodes CATSEKGWRRIYEQYF.

Remarks on this clonotype: A read error may produce the germline difference seen at one junction end. The rearrangement uses TRBV2 and TRBJ2-5; a possible D gene is TRBD2 (6 bases). The CDR3 runs to 13 residues. Looked up from germline, CDR1 is SNHLY and CDR2 is FYNNEI. The CDR3 sequence: CASGRTTQEAQYF. DNA of the CDR3: TGTGCCAGCGGTCGGACTACCCAAGAGGCCCAGTACTTC.

The table lists this clonotype with a count of one. The chain recombines TRBV29-1 with TRBJ1-4, with D perhaps TRBD1 (6 bases). Trimming cost V 3 bases and J 7 bases, with 18 bases left between them. CDR1 and CDR2 (germline): SQVTM, ANQGSEA. The CDR3 runs 15 residues. CDR3 in amino acids: CSVDPQGLGTEKLFF. In nucleotides, the CDR3 is TGCAGCGTTGATCCGCAGGGGTTGGGCACTGAAAAACTGTTTTTT.

This clonotype occurred many times. The CDR3 DNA sequence: TGTGCCAGCAGCTTAGGGGACAGGGGGCGCGAGGATGGCTACACCTTC. Residues: CASSLGDRGREDGYTF. J is TRBJ1-2 and V is TRBV11-2; TRBD1 aligns across 12 bases. Germline loops: CDR1 SGHAT, CDR2 FQNNGV. V shed 1 base, J shed 6 bases, and the junction held 6 bases outside the gene matches. The CDR3 consists of 16 residues.

The V gene is TRBV7-9, the J gene TRBJ2-5; no reliable D call. V gave up 3 bases and J gave up 3 bases, with 8 bases separating them. CDR1 and CDR2 (germline): SEHNR, FQNEAQ (reference sequence). The CDR3 has 13 amino acids. CDR3 sequence reads: CASSFLLEETQYF. The CDR3 region has the DNA TGTGCCAGCAGCTTTTTATTAGAAGAGACCCAGTACTTC.

The J gene is TRBJ2-2, the V gene TRBV13; a weak D match, TRBD1 (6 bases). CDR3 length equals 15 residues. Per the germline V gene, CDR1 is PRHDT and CDR2 is FYEKMQ (reference sequence). V lost 1 base, J lost 2 bases, and 8 bases lay in between. The CDR3 DNA sequence: TGTGCCAGCAGCTTAGAGGGGGTCAACACCGGGGAGCTGTTTTTT. This sequence encodes CASSLEGVNTGELFF.

In the case of this clonotype: Being one base from a much bigger clone, this may be a read error. The J gene is TRBJ1-1, the V gene TRBV13, with D perhaps TRBD1 (6 bases). In germline, CDR1 is PRHDT, CDR2 FYEKMQ (reference sequence). This CDR3 comprises 14 residues. The CDR3 region is CASSLRGYGTEASF. The CDR3 nucleotides are TGTGCCAGCAGCCTCAGGGGATATGGCACTGAAGCTTCCTTT.

CDR3 residues: CATSDFGESGYTF. Written as DNA, the CDR3 is TGTGCCACCAGTGATTTCGGGGAGAGCGGCTACACCTTC. The chain uses TRBV24-1 and TRBJ1-2; no clear D gene. The germline CDR1 and CDR2 sequences are KGHDR and SFDVKD. The CDR3 length is 13 residues. Between the trimmed V and J ends, which lost 1 base and 8 bases, there was a span of 10 bases.